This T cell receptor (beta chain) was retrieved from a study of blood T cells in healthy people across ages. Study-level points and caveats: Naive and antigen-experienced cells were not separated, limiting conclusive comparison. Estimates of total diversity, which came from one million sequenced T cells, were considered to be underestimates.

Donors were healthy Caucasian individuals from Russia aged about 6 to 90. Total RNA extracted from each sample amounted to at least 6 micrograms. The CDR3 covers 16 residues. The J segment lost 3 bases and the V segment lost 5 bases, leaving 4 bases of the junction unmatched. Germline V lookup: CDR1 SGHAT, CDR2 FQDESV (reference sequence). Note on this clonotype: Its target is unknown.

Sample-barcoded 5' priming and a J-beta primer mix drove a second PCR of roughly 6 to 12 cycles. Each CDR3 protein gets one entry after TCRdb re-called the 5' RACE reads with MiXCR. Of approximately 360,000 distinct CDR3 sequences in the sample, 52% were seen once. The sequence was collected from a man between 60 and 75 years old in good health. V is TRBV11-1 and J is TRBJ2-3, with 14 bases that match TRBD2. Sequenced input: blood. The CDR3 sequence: CASSTGLAGGTDTQYF. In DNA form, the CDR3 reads TGTGCCAGCAGCACCGGACTAGCGGGGGGAACAGATACGCAGTATTTT.